The 27 T cell receptor beta chains below come from one sample, sequenced in a study of blood T cell repertoires in COVID-19. Libraries were prepared by immunoSEQ multiplex PCR; TCRdb keeps only in-frame clonotypes and omits some of them. Of under 130,000 clones detected, about 75% appear once; the ten largest clones hold 5% to 6.5%. The sample consisted of peripheral blood. The receptors were sampled from a man older than 75 with acute or convalescent COVID-19.

The chain recombines TRBV5-1 with TRBJ2-3; weak D call: TRBD2 (5 bases). CDR3 length equals 15 residues. The V gene lost 7 bases and the J gene lost 7 bases, with 22 bases spanning the gap. CDR1 and CDR2 (germline): SGHRS, YFSETQ. Here the CDR3 reads CASQPRGPIPNTQYF. The CDR3 region has the DNA TGCGCCAGCCAGCCTCGGGGTCCCATCCCAAATACGCAGTATTTT.

The chain carries TRBV7-2 and TRBJ2-3; D unclear. CDR1 is SGHTA and CDR2 is FQGNSA in the germline V gene. V lost 2 bases to trimming and J lost 5 bases, with 11 bases between them. The CDR3 spans 14 residues. The CDR3 reads CASSLSPSVDTQYF. DNA of the CDR3: TGTGCCAGCAGCTTATCTCCCTCCGTAGATACGCAGTATTTT.

This clone appeared a single time. This chain uses TRBV28 with TRBJ2-1; TRBD1 is a possible D gene (6 bases). Germline CDR1 reads MDHEN; CDR2 reads SYDVKM. The CDR3 runs to 15 residues. The V end lost 5 bases, the J end lost 2 bases, and 13 bases lay between the germline ends. CDR3 region: CASSPPGGPYNEQFF. CDR3 DNA sequence: TGTGCCAGCAGTCCCCCTGGGGGCCCCTACAATGAGCAGTTCTTC.

In regard to this clone: A junction end diverges from the germline sequence, so it may reflect a read error. V and J are TRBV27 and TRBJ1-1; D perhaps matches TRBD1 (5 bases). CDR1 is MNHEY and CDR2 is SMNVEV in the germline V gene (reference sequence). The CDR3 is made up of 14 amino acids. The DNA for the CDR3 is TGTGCCAGCCGTTTTCTGGGGGGGAACACTGAAGCTTTCTTT. It yields the protein CASRFLGGNTEAFF.

V and J are TRBV5-1 and TRBJ2-7; maybe TRBD2 (5 bases). Trimming removed 3 bases at V and 9 bases at J, with 10 bases between. Germline assignment: CDR1 SGHRS and CDR2 YFSETQ. The CDR3 runs to 11 residues. The CDR3 DNA is TGCGCCAGCAGCTCCCCCGAGGGGCAGTACTTC. Translating gives CASSSPEGQYF.

This clone was seen a handful of times. The chain combines TRBV6-6 with TRBJ1-1; D may be TRBD1 (5 bases). Trimming left V 6 bases short and J 6 bases short, with 17 bases between. Per the germline V gene, CDR1 is MNHNY and CDR2 is SVGAGI (reference sequence). The CDR3 spans 14 residues. DNA for the CDR3: TGTGCCAGCAGCCCGAACCTAGACAGTCCTGAAGCTTTCTTT. Its protein product is CASSPNLDSPEAFF.

The chain combines TRBV28 with TRBJ1-6; D is undetermined. V gave up 7 bases and J gave up 7 bases, with 14 bases separating them. Germline V gives CDR1 MDHEN, CDR2 SYDVKM. The CDR3 runs to 14 residues. The CDR3 spells CASTPGSSNSPLHF. CDR3 bases: TGTGCCAGCACCCCCGGGTCATCAAATTCACCCCTCCACTTT.

The J gene is TRBJ2-1, the V gene TRBV28; possible D gene TRBD2, 5 bases. V lost 5 bases, J lost 2 bases, and 13 bases lay in between. Per the germline V gene, CDR1 is MDHEN and CDR2 is SYDVKM. The CDR3 runs 15 residues. The CDR3 sequence is CASSALAGAYNEQFF. The CDR3 DNA reads as TGTGCCAGCAGTGCCCTAGCTGGTGCCTACAATGAGCAGTTCTTC.

The gene calls are TRBV5-5 and TRBJ1-4; tentative D call: TRBD1 (5 bases). This CDR3 spans 15 amino acids. V dropped 4 bases and J dropped 2 bases, with 12 bases sitting between them. Germline V gene data show CDR1 as SGHKS and CDR2 as YYEKEE (reference sequence). The CDR3 protein is CASSPPRQTNEKLFF. CDR3 in DNA: TGTGCCAGCAGCCCCCCGAGACAGACTAATGAAAAACTGTTTTTT.

This clone was seen more than once but under ten times. V usage is TRBV12-5 and J usage is TRBJ1-1, with 7 bases fitting TRBD1. Germline V gene lookup returns CDR1 LGHNT and CDR2 FRNRAP. The CDR3 runs 17 residues. The V segment lost 5 bases and the J segment 0 bases; nucleotides outside the gene matches: 12. CDR3 amino acids: CASGPSGQGGLNTEAFF. Written as DNA, the CDR3 is TGTGCTAGTGGTCCTTCTGGGCAGGGGGGATTGAACACTGAAGCTTTCTTT.

The V gene is TRBV7-2, the J gene TRBJ2-4; D unresolved. Germline CDR1 SGHTA, CDR2 FQGNSA. Between the trimmed V and J ends, which lost 3 bases and 5 bases, there was a span of 11 bases. The CDR3 has 14 amino acids. The CDR3 spells CASSFGPPQNIQYF. In nucleotides, the CDR3 is TGTGCCAGCAGCTTTGGCCCACCTCAAAACATTCAGTACTTC.

This CDR3 reads CASSRGDTQYF. In DNA form, the CDR3 reads TGTGCCAGCAGCCGCGGAGATACGCAGTATTTT. The chain joins TRBV11-2 to TRBJ2-3; D is ambiguous. Trimming cost V 5 bases and J 5 bases, with 5 bases left between them. Germline V lookup: CDR1 SGHAT, CDR2 FQNNGV. The CDR3 sequence is 11 residues long.

The chain carries TRBV3-1 (or the pseudogene TRBV3-2) and TRBJ1-5, with 7 bases that match TRBD1. Germline-derived CDR1 and CDR2 are LGHDT and YNNKEL (reference sequence). This CDR3 region has 20 residues. J gave up 2 bases and V 0 bases, and 16 bases lay outside the gene matches. The CDR3: CASSQDAGRGLDCCNQPQHF. As DNA, the CDR3 is TGTGCCAGCAGCCAAGACGCAGGCAGGGGGTTGGATTGTTGCAATCAGCCCCAGCATTTT.

The rearrangement uses TRBV23-1 and TRBJ1-2; TRBD1 might be the D (6 bases). TRBV23-1 is known as an ORF, though its function is uncertain. Trimming took 8 bases from V and 5 from J, leaving 15 bases between them. The CDR3 is 13 residues long. This CDR3 reads CASSSGTPYGYTF. The CDR3 DNA follows: TGCGCCAGCTCCTCCGGGACACCGTATGGCTACACCTTC.

The chain is built from TRBV2 and TRBJ1-3; D is undetermined. V dropped 6 bases and J dropped 1 base, with 10 bases sitting between them. CDR1 is SNHLY and CDR2 is FYNNEI in the germline V gene. The CDR3 length is 14 residues. The CDR3 bases are TGTGCCAGCAGCGGTCGAAAATCTGGAAACACCATATATTTT. It is translated as CASSGRKSGNTIYF.

The chain couples TRBV15 to TRBJ2-7; 7 nucleotides line up with TRBD1. V lost 0 bases and J lost 2; bases outside the gene matches: 4. The CDR3 has 15 residues. Germline V gives CDR1 LNHNV, CDR2 YYDKDF (reference sequence). Here the CDR3 reads CATSRDRDRAYEQYF. In nucleotides, the CDR3 is TGTGCCACCAGCAGAGATCGGGACAGAGCCTACGAGCAGTACTTC.

The chain uses TRBV19 and TRBJ2-5; 7 bases are a match to TRBD1. The CDR3 extends over 15 amino acids. V dropped 4 bases and J dropped 0; count of bases not matched to a gene: 5. Looked up from germline, CDR1 is LNHDA and CDR2 is SQIVND (reference sequence). The CDR3 nucleotides are TGTGCCAGTAGTAGGGGACAGCCGTACCAAGAGACCCAGTACTTC. It translates to CASSRGQPYQETQYF.

This clone appeared a few times. This chain connects TRBV7-8 to TRBJ1-2; D remains ambiguous. The CDR3 consists of 12 residues. V lost 3 bases and J 10 bases, leaving 12 bases between the germline ends. Per the germline V gene, CDR1 is SGHVS and CDR2 is FQNEAQ. The chain's CDR3 is CASSFGGSDYTF. CDR3 DNA: TGTGCCAGCAGCTTTGGCGGTAGTGACTACACCTTC.

The chain couples TRBV2 to TRBJ2-5, with 10 bases identical to TRBD1. J was trimmed by 5 bases and V by 8 bases; bases with no gene match: 14. This CDR3 has 16 residues. The germline gives CDR1 SNHLY, CDR2 FYNNEI. The CDR3 nucleotides are TGTGCCAGCCTTTCCAGCCGGGACAGGGGAGCGGAGACCCAGTACTTC. Protein: CASLSSRDRGAETQYF.

The chain employs TRBV5-1 and TRBJ2-5; TRBD1 matches at 9 bases. Germline lookup yields CDR1 SGHRS and CDR2 YFSETQ. The CDR3 length is 14 residues. V lost 3 bases to trimming and J lost 3 bases; unmatched junction nucleotides: 3. The CDR3 is CASSYGTGKETQYF. In nucleotides, the CDR3 is TGCGCCAGCAGCTACGGGACAGGGAAAGAGACCCAGTACTTC.

This chain joins TRBV9 and TRBJ2-1; D perhaps matches TRBD1 (6 bases). Germline V gives CDR1 SGDLS, CDR2 YYNGEE. This CDR3 spans 15 amino acids. Trimming stripped 2 bases from V and 0 bases from J, with 9 bases between. The CDR3 DNA follows: TGTGCCAGCAGCGTGTCACAGGGCTCCTACAATGAGCAGTTCTTC. It yields the protein CASSVSQGSYNEQFF.

This chain uses TRBV21-1 with TRBJ2-7; TRBD2 is the table's D call and was not checked against the DNA. TRBV21-1 is a listed pseudogene. This CDR3 has 17 residues. This chain's CDR3 is CASSPEGTSEKAYEQYF. The CDR3 DNA reads TGTGCCAGCAGCCCAGAGGGAACTAGCGAGAAAGCCTACGAGCAGTACTTC.

The V call is TRBV19, the J call TRBJ1-5, with a weak D call TRBD1 (5 bases). This CDR3 region has 14 residues. Germline V gene sequence: CDR1 LNHDA, CDR2 SQIVND (reference sequence). The V gene lost 6 bases and the J gene lost 0 bases, with 9 bases spanning the gap. For the CDR3, the DNA is TGTGCCAGTAGCCAGACAGATAGCAATCAGCCCCAGCATTTT. It yields the protein CASSQTDSNQPQHF.

The gene calls are TRBV5-5 and TRBJ1-4, with TRBD1 as a possible D gene (5 bases). With 0 bases removed from V and 1 base from J, the gap between germline ends came to 7 bases. CDR1 SGHKS and CDR2 YYEKEE come from the germline V gene (reference sequence). The CDR3 is 15 amino acids. The CDR3 is CASSLGGQTNEKLFF. CDR3 DNA sequence: TGTGCCAGCAGCTTGGGAGGACAAACTAATGAAAAACTGTTTTTT.

J is TRBJ1-1 and V is TRBV21-1; the table's TRBD1 call for D was not verified on the DNA. TRBV21-1 is deemed a pseudogene. This CDR3 comprises 16 residues. Here the CDR3 DNA reads TGTGCCAGCAGCAAAGTGGGGGACATTGAAGATACTGAAGCTTTCTTT. This gives the protein CASSKVGDIEDTEAFF.

The CDR3 protein is CASSLQGRVNQPQHF. CDR3 in DNA: TGTGCCAGCAGTCTACAGGGAAGGGTCAATCAGCCCCAGCATTTT. The chain couples TRBV6-6 to TRBJ1-5, with D possibly TRBD1 on 6 matching bases. The germline CDR1 and CDR2 sequences are MNHNY and SVGAGI (reference sequence). CDR3 length equals 15 residues. Trimming cost V 5 bases and J 3 bases, with 14 bases left between them.

This chain uses TRBV7-8 with TRBJ2-6; D unresolved. The CDR3 contains 14 residues. V lost 7 bases and J lost 5, with 12 bases in between. CDR1 and CDR2 (germline): SGHVS, FQNEAQ. The CDR3 region is CASNGAYRANVLTF. The CDR3 DNA follows: TGTGCCAGCAACGGAGCTTATCGGGCCAACGTCCTGACTTTC.